This entry describes one TCR beta chain. Its recognized antigen is unknown. Per-base quality was not reported, and no clone a single base away is much larger than it. The CDR3 starts with the cysteine, ends with the phenylalanine, and has 15 residues. CDR3 DNA only is kept here, 45 bases in frame from base 1. CDR1 and CDR2 were assigned from the germline V gene (reference sequence) as SEHNR and FQNEAQ. At the junction V is shortened by 5 bases and J by 2 bases; bases outside the gene matches: 7. The sample comes from a study of shared T cell receptors in the human thymus (dated by TCRdb to the early 2020s). Broadly, across the study: The study investigated the way shared, self-reactive T-cell receptor alpha chains are produced in the human thymus.

Libraries were built with the immunoSEQ multiplex PCR assay. This is the immuneACCESS table as TCRdb keeps it, with only in-frame sequences that have V and J called. A part of the clones is gone; compared with another copy, unresolved V genes explain less than half, and the rest is unexplained. Here the sample has hundreds of thousands of clones; about 84% occur a single time. The ten largest clones add up to 0.01% to 0.015% of the sample. These records were also assigned to another study, of human thymus T cells. Looking at the second paper: In Finland, the donors were immunologically healthy infants who were having open corrective cardiac surgery for congenital heart defects. Thymus tissue was collected as surgical resects that were removed during corrective cardiac surgery. Biased V and J gene segment usage appeared to be present in both thymic and peripheral blood repertoires. The related research reported highly overlapping thymic TCR repertoires among unrelated individuals. The study used seven to nine infant thymus samples plus four related peripheral blood samples to characterize TCR alpha and beta repertoires. Donor ages ranging from about 7 to 250 days were recorded, and 5 to 7 male and two female infants were included in the cohort. Thymocytes were mechanically released from the tissue and were stored as pellets of 10-30 million cells at -70 degrees C. A QIAsymphony instrument was used to extract genomic DNA from frozen cell pellets. TCRB and TCRAD loci were amplified from a standardized quantity of quality-controlled genomic DNA using the immunoSEQ multiplex PCR assay. The amplicons spanned the V(D)J region and were long enough to cover the CDR3 and allow V and J genes to be identified. Through the commercial immunoSEQ service, the amplicons were sequenced on an Illumina platform. Primer bias and sequencing errors were corrected as previously described, and TCRAD and TCRB were defined on the basis of the IMGT database. Repertoires were analysed with immunoSEQ Analyzer 3.0 and VDJTools, covering basic statistics, V/J segment usage, diversity estimates, rarefaction and pairwise overlap. Chao1, ChaoE, Efron-Thisted, Shannon and inverse Simpson indices were used to estimate diversity, which was also estimated on datasets down-sampled to the smallest sample. For repertoire overlap, CDR3 nucleotide sequence, V gene and J gene had to match strictly, and clustering was done by Jaccard-based multidimensional scaling. On average, approximately 790,000 unique TCRB clonotypes were obtained from thymus samples, compared with about 84,000 from blood samples.

Sequenced sample: thymocytes. This sequence uses TRBV7-9 and TRBJ2-5, and TRBD2 aligns with 8 junction nucleotides. The clonotype was recovered from a boy under two years old with a congenital heart defect. Donor details come from another sample of the same person, matched by shared clones. The CDR3 here reads CASSPGGGRQETQYF. The DNA sequence follows: TGTGCCAGCAGCCCGGGGGGGGGTCGGCAAGAGACCCAGTACTTC. The variable domain in full, with residues beyond the CDR3 obtained from the reference TRBV7-9 and TRBJ2-5 genes, is DTGVSQNPRHKITKRGQNVTFRCDPISEHNRLYWYRQTLGQGPEFLTYFQNEAQLEKSRLLSDRFSAERPKGSFSTLEIQRTEQGDSAMYLCASSPGGGRQETQYFGPGTRLLVL.